One sample yielded the 3 T cell receptor delta chains listed below, sequenced in a study of γδ T cells in repeated Plasmodium falciparum infection. TCRdb reanalysed the multiplex PCR reads with CATT. This sample has roughly 90,000 delta-chain clones; roughly 1.4% occur once, and the top ten carry under 10%. Flow sorting of PBMC yielded separate Vgamma9/Vdelta2+ and Vdelta2-negative gammadelta T cell populations for bulk repertoire analysis. Sequencing input: gamma-delta T cells from blood. These receptors all stem from a pool of human donors (malaria-infected and uninfected, not separated).

Of note for this clone: Since a far larger clone is one base different, this is likely a read error. Other DNA sequences in the sample encode the same CDR3. This chain connects TRDV2 to TRDJ1, with TRDD3 matching over 7 bases. The CDR3 is 13 amino acids. CDR1 is GEAIGNYY, CDR2 EKD, per germline. This chain's CDR3 is CACDRIRTDKLIF. DNA for the CDR3: TGTGCCTGTGACAGGATACGCACCGATAAGCTCATCTTT.

This clone showed up just a few times. A far more abundant clone sits one base away, making this likely a read error. Other nucleotide sequences in the sample specify the same CDR3. The V call is TRDV1, the J call TRDJ1; 9 positions agree with TRDD3. Because TCRdb records no J gene, it was assigned here through a match of the DNA to germline. From germline, CDR1 is TSWWSYY and CDR2 QGS. CDR3 length: 22 residues. DNA of the CDR3: TGTGCCCTTGGGCTGCGGCCTTCCGGACCATATTGGGGGATAGGTCGCACCGATAAACTCATCTTT. Translation gives CALGLRPSGPYWGIGRTDKLIF.

This clone has more than one count but fewer than ten. The protein in TCRdb stems from a much larger clone and differs at residue 4 from this DNA's translation, likely a read error; here the protein is translated from the DNA. The genes are TRDV2 and TRDJ3, with D maybe TRDD3 (5 bases). Here the J gene came from matching the DNA to germline, since TCRdb omits it. Trimming cost V 5 bases and J 0 bases, with 28 bases left between them. The CDR3 runs to 22 residues. Germline V gives CDR1 GEAIGNYY, CDR2 EKD. CDR3 in amino acids: CACGSIGGMGPISSWDTRQMFF. In nucleotides, the CDR3 is TGTGCCTGTGGCTCGATCGGAGGGATGGGGCCCATTAGCTCCTGGGACACCCGACAGATGTTTTTC.